A single TCR beta chain is shown here with its context. The CDR3 has 15 amino acids. V gave up 4 bases and J gave up 4 bases; unmatched junction bases: 11. Germline V gene sequence: CDR1 SGDLS, CDR2 YYNGEE. The PCR used 60 Vbeta and 13 Jbeta primers. Data came from immunoSEQ multiplex PCR; TCRdb stores just in-frame clones and leaves some out. The data contain about 160,000 clones, approximately 70% of them singletons. The entry originates in a study of cytomegalovirus exposure and HLA in healthy donors. The sequenced sample was PBMCs. The sequence came from a man aged 40-50 years in good health and CMV-seropositive. The chain carries TRBV9 and TRBJ2-7, with TRBD1 identical over 7 bases. DNA of the CDR3: TGTGCCAGCAGCCTCCACTCGACAGGGATATACGAGCAGTACTTC. As protein: CASSLHSTGIYEQYF.